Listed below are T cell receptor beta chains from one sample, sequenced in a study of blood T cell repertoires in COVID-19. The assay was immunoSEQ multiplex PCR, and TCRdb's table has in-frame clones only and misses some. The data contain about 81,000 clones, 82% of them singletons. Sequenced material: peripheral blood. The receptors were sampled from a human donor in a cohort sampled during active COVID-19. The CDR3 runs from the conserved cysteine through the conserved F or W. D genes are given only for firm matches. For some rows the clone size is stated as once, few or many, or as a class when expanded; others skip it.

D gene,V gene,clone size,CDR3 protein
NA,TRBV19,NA,CASSGTYEQYF
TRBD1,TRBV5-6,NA,CASSLVDRELYGYTF
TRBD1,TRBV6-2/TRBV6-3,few,CASSYPRQGAYEQYF
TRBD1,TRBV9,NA,CASSVGQGGGYEQYF
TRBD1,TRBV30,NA,CAWTSSQGVSYEQYF
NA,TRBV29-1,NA,CSVLGEDYQPQHF
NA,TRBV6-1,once,CASSEANSNRLRNQPQHF
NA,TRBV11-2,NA,CASSQASGGNQPQHF
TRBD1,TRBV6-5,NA,CARDRAYYMQYF
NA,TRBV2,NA,CASSTDRTLSSYEQYF
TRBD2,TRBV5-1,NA,CASSPPGGPQETQYF
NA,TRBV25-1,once,CASTDIPNSPLHF